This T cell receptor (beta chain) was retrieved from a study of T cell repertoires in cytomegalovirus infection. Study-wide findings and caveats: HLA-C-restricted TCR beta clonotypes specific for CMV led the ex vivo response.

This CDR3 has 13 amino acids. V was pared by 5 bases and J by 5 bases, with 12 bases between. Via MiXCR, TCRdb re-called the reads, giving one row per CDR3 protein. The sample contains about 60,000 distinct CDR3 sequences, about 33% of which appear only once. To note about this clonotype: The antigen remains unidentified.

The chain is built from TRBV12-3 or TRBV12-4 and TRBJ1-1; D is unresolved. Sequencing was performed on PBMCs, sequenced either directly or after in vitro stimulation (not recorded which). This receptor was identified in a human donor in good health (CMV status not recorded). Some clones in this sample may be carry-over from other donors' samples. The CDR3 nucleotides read TGTGCCAGCAGTACAGCCGGGCGGACTGAAGCTTTCTTT. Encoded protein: CASSTAGRTEAFF.